The 15 T cell receptor beta chains in this list originate from one sample, sequenced in a study of cytomegalovirus exposure and HLA in healthy donors. PCR involved 60 Vbeta and 13 Jbeta primers. Sequencing was performed with immunoSEQ multiplex PCR; in TCRdb, only in-frame clones are kept and a portion is missing. The sample records around 220,000 clones, 65% to 90% being singletons. Input material: PBMCs. Every receptor here comes from a girl under 18 in good health and CMV-seronegative.

The chain couples TRBV7-3 to TRBJ1-1, with D perhaps TRBD1 (5 bases). V shed 3 bases and J shed 8 bases, with 13 bases lying between them. CDR1 is SGHTA, CDR2 FQGTGA, per germline. The length of the CDR3 is 13 residues. The CDR3 nucleotides are TGTGCCAGCAGCTTCGGAGTTAGACAGGAAGCTTTCTTT. Translated, it gives CASSFGVRQEAFF.

This rearrangement joins TRBV9 to TRBJ2-2, with a possible D match to TRBD2 (5 bases). The V end was cut by 4 bases, the J end by 1 base, with 17 bases between. Germline CDR1 SGDLS, CDR2 YYNGEE. The CDR3 covers 17 residues. DNA for the CDR3: TGTGCCAGCAGCCAAAAGAGGGAATGGGAGAACACCGGGGAGCTGTTTTTT. Residues: CASSQKREWENTGELFF. The complete variable domain, with remaining parts taken from reference TRBV9 and TRBJ2-2, reads DSGVTQTPKHLITATGQRVTLRCSPRSGDLSVYWYQQSLDQGLQFLIQYYNGEERAKGNILERFSAQQFPDLHSELNLSSLELGDSALYFCASSQKREWENTGELFFGEGSRLTVL.

The rearrangement links TRBV27 to TRBJ2-6; no definite D call. The V and J ends lost 3 bases and 2 bases respectively, with 8 bases between them. CDR3 length: 15 amino acids. Germline CDR1 reads MNHEY; CDR2 reads SMNVEV (reference sequence). CDR3 DNA: TGTGCCAGCAGTTTGAGAGACACTGGGGCCAACGTCCTGACTTTC. It codes for CASSLRDTGANVLTF.

This chain connects TRBV7-2 to TRBJ2-1, with D maybe TRBD2 (5 bases). This CDR3 comprises 11 residues. CDR1 is SGHTA and CDR2 is FQGNSA in the germline V gene. V was pared by 4 bases and J by 12 bases, with 10 bases between. The CDR3 region has the DNA TGTGCCAGCAGCTGGGGAGAAGGGCAGTTCTTC. Translation: CASSWGEGQFF. Supplemented by reference TRBV7-2 and TRBJ2-1, the full variable domain reads GAGVSQSPSNKVTEKGKDVELRCDPISGHTALYWYRQSLGQGLEFLIYFQGNSAPDKSGLPSDRFSAERTGGSVSTLTIQRTQQEDSAVYLCASSWGEGQFFGPGTRLTVL.

This clone was seen a single time. CDR3 region: CASSLGGVQHF. The CDR3 nucleotides are TGTGCCAGCAGCTTAGGGGGAGTCCAGCATTTT. The rearrangement joins TRBV7-2 to TRBJ1-5; D call uncertain. Germline loops: CDR1 SGHTA, CDR2 FQGNSA. The CDR3 contains 11 residues. Trimming pared 1 base from V and 12 bases from J, leaving 7 bases between.

A remark on this clone: The CDR3 ends on some other residue instead of the conserved phenylalanine or tryptophan, so this is likely a read error. Because the CDR3's place on the DNA is in doubt, the DNA is left out and the CDR3 is given as listed by TCRdb. The chain combines TRBV28 with TRBJ1-1; the DNA was not compared with TRBD1, the D call given in the table. Germline loops: CDR1 MDHEN, CDR2 SYDVKM. 11 amino acids form the CDR3, both terminal residues included. CDR3 protein: CASSSRGTGLI.

With regard to this clone: The junction and the germline gene differ at one end; a read error may be behind it. V gene TRBV7-9 combines with J gene TRBJ1-1, with D tentatively TRBD1 (5 bases). Germline V gene lookup returns CDR1 SEHNR and CDR2 FQNEAQ (reference sequence). This CDR3 has 13 amino acids. The CDR3 is CSSGREGNTEAFF. CDR3 DNA sequence: TGTTCCAGCGGCAGGGAGGGCAACACTGAAGCTTTCTTT.

This sequence joins TRBV10-2 and TRBJ2-5; D is unclear. V dropped 6 bases and J dropped 5 bases, with 16 bases sitting between them. CDR1 WSHSY and CDR2 SAAADI come from the germline V gene. This CDR3 comprises 14 residues. The CDR3 reads CASRVSERQETQYF. The CDR3 DNA is TGCGCCAGCAGGGTTTCCGAGAGGCAGGAGACCCAGTACTTC.

V gene TRBV5-8 combines with J gene TRBJ2-7; D gene ambiguous. Germline V lookup: CDR1 SGHTS, CDR2 YDEGEE. This CDR3 has 14 residues. V was trimmed by 1 base and J by 1 base, leaving 9 bases between them. The CDR3 region has the DNA TGTGCCAGCAGCTTGTCGGTCGTATCCTACGAGCAGTACTTC. The encoded protein is CASSLSVVSYEQYF.

The chain links TRBV27 to TRBJ2-7, with 11 bases matching TRBD2. The trim removed 3 bases at V and 4 bases at J, leaving 20 bases unmatched. CDR3 length: 20 amino acids. Germline V gene lookup returns CDR1 MNHEY and CDR2 SMNVEV (reference sequence). The CDR3 loop reads CASSFRSPSLTSGSRYEQYF. CDR3 DNA: TGTGCCAGCAGTTTCCGAAGCCCCTCGCTCACTAGCGGGAGTAGGTACGAGCAGTACTTC.

This chain links TRBV7-2 with TRBJ2-3, with 7 bases matching TRBD2. Germline V CDR1 and CDR2: SGHTA, FQGNSA. Trimming at V came to 4 bases and at J to 2 bases, leaving 6 bases not matched to a gene. This CDR3 has 15 residues. CDR3 sequence (DNA): TGTGCCAGCAGCTCCCGGGACTACCCCACAGATACGCAGTATTTT. Translating gives CASSSRDYPTDTQYF.

V is TRBV30 and J is TRBJ1-5; 10 bases line up with TRBD1. CDR3 size: 14 residues. Germline V gives CDR1 GTSNPN, CDR2 SVGIG (reference sequence). V shed 3 bases and J 4 bases; nucleotides not matched to a gene: 3. The CDR3 sequence is CAWSGQGGNQPQHF. CDR3 DNA: TGTGCCTGGAGCGGACAGGGGGGGAATCAGCCCCAGCATTTT.

This sequence joins TRBV28 and TRBJ1-3; TRBD1 is a possible D gene (5 bases). CDR1 and CDR2 from the germline V gene are MDHEN and SYDVKM. V lost 2 bases to trimming and J lost 0 bases, with 14 bases between them. This CDR3 comprises 17 residues. The CDR3 region is CASSLGARRGSGNTIYF. CDR3 nucleotides: TGTGCCAGCAGTTTAGGGGCTAGAAGGGGCTCTGGAAACACCATATATTTT.

The chain recombines TRBV14 with TRBJ2-5; TRBD2 is a possible D gene (5 bases). V gave up 2 bases and J gave up 0 bases, with 16 bases separating them. The CDR3 consists of 17 residues. CDR1 SGHDN and CDR2 FVKESK come from the germline V gene. This CDR3 reads CASSQLRGRKYQETQYF. The CDR3 DNA follows: TGTGCCAGCAGCCAACTTAGAGGGCGGAAATACCAAGAGACCCAGTACTTC.

The rearrangement links TRBV30 to TRBJ2-5, with D perhaps matching TRBD1 (5 bases). The end of the DNA fits TRBJ2-7 better, so the J call may be wrong. CDR3 length equals 15 residues. Germline lookup yields CDR1 GTSNPN and CDR2 SVGIG (reference sequence). CDR3 nucleotide sequence: TGTGCCTGGAGTTGGGGCAGTCTTTTTGCCTACGAGCAGTACTTC. Its translation: CAWSWGSLFAYEQYF.